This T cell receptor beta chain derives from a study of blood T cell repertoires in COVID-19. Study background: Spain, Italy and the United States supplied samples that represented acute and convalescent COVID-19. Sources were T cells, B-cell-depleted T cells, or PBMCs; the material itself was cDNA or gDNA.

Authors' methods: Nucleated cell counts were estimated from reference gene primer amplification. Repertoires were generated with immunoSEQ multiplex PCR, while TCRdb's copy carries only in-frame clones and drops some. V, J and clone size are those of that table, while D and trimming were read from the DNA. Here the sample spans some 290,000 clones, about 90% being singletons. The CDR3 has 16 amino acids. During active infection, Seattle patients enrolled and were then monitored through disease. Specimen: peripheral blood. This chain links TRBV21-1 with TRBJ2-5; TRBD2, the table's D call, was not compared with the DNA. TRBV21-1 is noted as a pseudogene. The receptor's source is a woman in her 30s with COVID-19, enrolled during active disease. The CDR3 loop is CASSGVTEGPSWTQYF. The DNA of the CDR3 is TGTGCCAGCAGCGGGGTTACGGAGGGGCCGTCGTGGACCCAGTACTTC.